These 3 T cell receptor beta chains were all obtained from the same sample, sequenced in a study of technical replicates of blood from a handful of donors. Profiled with immunoSEQ multiplex PCR; TCRdb holds only in-frame clones, not every one. This table has tens of thousands of clones, 75% to 95% appearing once. Sequenced material: PBMCs. The receptors stem from a human donor in good health. Some clones in this sample may be carry-over from other donors' samples.

The J gene is TRBJ1-1, the V gene TRBV6-1; possibly TRBD1 for D (6 bases). Trimming removed 4 bases at V and 0 bases at J, with 18 bases between. The CDR3 covers 17 residues. Germline V gives CDR1 MNHNS, CDR2 SASEGT. The CDR3, as DNA: TGTGCCAGCAGTGTAGGGCAGGGGTCGGGTATGAACACTGAAGCTTTCTTT. Amino acid sequence: CASSVGQGSGMNTEAFF.

The chain combines TRBV27 with TRBJ2-7; TRBD1 matches 10 bases. This CDR3 spans 14 amino acids. The germline gives CDR1 MNHEY, CDR2 SMNVEV (reference sequence). After removal of 6 bases from V and 6 bases from J, the junction contained 8 bases not matched to a gene. The CDR3 nucleotides are TGTGCCAGCAGGCTGACAGGGGGCATTGGCGAGCAGTACTTC. Protein product: CASRLTGGIGEQYF.

The chain employs TRBV6-5 and TRBJ2-6, with D tentatively TRBD2 (5 bases). Trimming left V 2 bases short and J 1 base short, with 6 bases between. This CDR3 region has 15 residues. The germline V gene encodes CDR1 MNHEY and CDR2 SVGAGI. The CDR3 sequence: CASSYGGSGANVLTF. In DNA, the CDR3 is TGTGCCAGCAGTTACGGAGGTTCTGGGGCCAACGTCCTGACTTTC.